These T cell receptor beta chains were read from a single sample in a study of T cell repertoires in cytomegalovirus infection. No antigen has been assigned to these receptors. TCRdb called the reads again in MiXCR, with one record for every CDR3 protein. The sample carries around 300,000 distinct CDR3 sequences, roughly a fifth recorded once. This sample comprised cultured PBMCs, obtained from culture after CMV antigen stimulation. The source of these receptors is a human donor in good health (CMV status not recorded). Some clones in this sample may be carry-over from other donors' samples. Both conserved end residues are trimmed from each CDR3. Each record gives: V gene, J gene, CDR3 protein.

TRBV6-5	TRBJ1-4	ASSLTENEKLF
TRBV4-1	TRBJ2-3	ASSQGNSGNTDTQY
TRBV6-6	TRBJ1-5	TSSTSSNQPQH
TRBV12-3/TRBV12-4	TRBJ2-1	ASSRGTSGGYEQF
TRBV7-2	TRBJ1-2	ASSFTTGEYGYT
TRBV5-5	TRBJ2-5	ASSWGEATAQETQY
TRBV7-2	TRBJ2-5	ASSSLPGTGGQTQY
TRBV2	TRBJ1-1	ASSDYGLTEAF
TRBV6-2/TRBV6-3	TRBJ2-7	ASSYSSGNSYEQY
TRBV10-3	TRBJ1-1	AIRDREDMNTEAF
TRBV7-2	TRBJ2-2	ASSLSTGGIGELF
TRBV7-6	TRBJ1-1	ASSFLQGSNTEAF
TRBV4-3	TRBJ2-5	ASSQAWTGRETQY
TRBV7-2	TRBJ2-1	ASSLHGLAGVLRIEQF
TRBV20-1	TRBJ2-7	SARGQPLYEQY
TRBV28	TRBJ2-3	ASSLSLAGDWGTDTQY
TRBV7-8	TRBJ1-2	ASSLDPGGYYGYT
TRBV7-2	TRBJ1-2	ASSGNRDFSGYT
TRBV19	TRBJ1-5	ASSIAGGNQPQH
TRBV29-1	TRBJ2-1	SVDSRTNEQF
TRBV7-2	TRBJ2-3	ASSVGLAGADTQY
TRBV5-4	TRBJ1-2	ASRRQDDGYT
TRBV6-2/TRBV6-3	TRBJ1-5	ASSYRQGTNQPQH
TRBV6-2/TRBV6-3	TRBJ2-1	ASSRSPYNEQF
TRBV7-9	TRBJ1-5	ASSLERGNQPQH
TRBV7-9	TRBJ2-7	ASRSGTSGAGGSREQY
TRBV6-6	TRBJ2-7	ATAGSRYYEQY
TRBV12-3/TRBV12-4	TRBJ2-1	ASTSRLIQSSYNEQF
TRBV4-1	TRBJ1-2	ASSQVNAGVGI
TRBV6-2/TRBV6-3	TRBJ2-2	ASSYSTPGTGDTGELF
TRBV19	TRBJ2-3	ASSISPAGGGNTQY
TRBV7-9	TRBJ2-1	ASSFAGLAGVRGEQF
TRBV20-1	TRBJ1-2	SARVWGDTNYGYT
TRBV12-3/TRBV12-4	TRBJ1-2	ASSFSSAYGYT
TRBV7-9	TRBJ2-3	ASSLRSGREKDTQY
TRBV28	TRBJ2-1	ASNRPYNEQF
TRBV3-1	TRBJ1-1	ASSLGQGIAEAF
TRBV29-1	TRBJ1-1	SVEENTEAF
TRBV7-9	TRBJ2-1	ASSLPGSLHNEQF
TRBV7-2	TRBJ2-5	ASSLGESETQY
TRBV7-9	TRBJ2-7	ASSPRDGPYEQY
TRBV6-6	TRBJ2-1	ATRLGFNLGNEQF
TRBV10-3	TRBJ1-2	AISESQVYGYT
TRBV4-2	TRBJ2-7	ASSQGEGTGNEQY
TRBV28	TRBJ2-5	ASRLSGGEETQY
TRBV25-1	TRBJ2-5	ASSESGSETQY
TRBV6-5	TRBJ2-5	ASSYSNGLATETQY
TRBV12-5	TRBJ1-5	ASATPSGGMPQH
TRBV10-2	TRBJ1-2	ASTGDRNNYGYT
TRBV12-3/TRBV12-4	TRBJ1-1	ASSFPTGGTEAF
TRBV10-3	TRBJ2-6	AISRDRNSGANVLT
TRBV5-8	TRBJ1-2	ASSQGQGRINGYT
TRBV6-2/TRBV6-3	TRBJ2-1	ASKGAPYNEQF
TRBV3-1	TRBJ1-5	ASSQDEGGREPQH